One and the same sample provided the 20 T cell receptor beta chains below, sequenced in a study of blood T cell repertoires in COVID-19 (dated by TCRdb to the early 2020s). The library relied on the immunoSEQ multiplex PCR assay. TCRdb retrieved this table from immuneACCESS and kept in-frame rearrangements only. Not all clones are present; in checked studies, unresolved V genes account for under half, and no reason is known for the remainder. This sample gives about 270,000 clones in total; roughly 93% of them show up just once. The ten biggest clones cover roughly 2% of the sample. Sequencing was performed on PBMCs or T cells enriched from blood (not recorded which). The receptors derive from a woman aged 40 to 49 with acute COVID-19.

J is TRBJ1-2 and V is TRBV3-1 (or the pseudogene TRBV3-2); a possible D gene is TRBD1 (6 bases). Germline V gene data show CDR1 as LGHDT and CDR2 as YNNKEL (reference sequence). CDR3 size: 16 residues. Between the trimmed V and J ends, which lost 4 bases and 2 bases, there was a span of 17 bases. The CDR3 bases are TGTGCCAGCAGCCCCGGGGCAGGGACACCGAACTATGGCTACACCTTC. Translation gives CASSPGAGTPNYGYTF.

In the case of this clone: The junction and the germline gene differ at one end; a read error may be behind it. The V gene is TRBV18, the J gene TRBJ1-2; perhaps TRBD1 as D (5 bases). The CDR3 totals 14 residues. Germline values: CDR1 KGHSH, CDR2 LQKENI. The CDR3 DNA follows: TGTGCCAGCTCGCCACAGGACTTCGACTATGGCTACACCTTC. It translates to CASSPQDFDYGYTF.

This clone occurred once. The chain couples TRBV2 to TRBJ1-5; D is undetermined. Trimming took off 7 bases at V and 7 bases at J, with 14 bases between the two ends. The V gene's germline CDR1 is SNHLY and CDR2 FYNNEI. There are 13 residues in the CDR3. The CDR3 nucleotides are TGTGCCAGCATCCGGAGGTTGGGGCAGCCCCAGCATTTT. It is translated as CASIRRLGQPQHF.

The V call is TRBV29-1, the J call TRBJ1-1, with 8 bases lining up with TRBD1. V dropped 7 bases and J dropped 0; count of bases not matched to a gene: 4. The CDR3 loop spans 13 amino acids. CDR1 is SQVTM, CDR2 ANQGSEA, per germline. The CDR3: CSADRGMNTEAFF. The CDR3 DNA reads TGCAGCGCCGACAGGGGAATGAACACTGAAGCTTTCTTT.

The chain joins TRBV5-4 to TRBJ2-7; TRBD2 is a possible D gene (5 bases). Trimming removed 4 bases from V and 0 bases from J, with 14 bases in between. This CDR3 has 15 residues. Germline CDR1 SGHNT, CDR2 YYREEE (reference sequence). CDR3 sequence (DNA): TGTGCCAGCAGCATACTACGGGAAACCTCCTACGAGCAGTACTTC. Its protein product is CASSILRETSYEQYF. The full variable domain, its missing parts supplied by reference TRBV5-4 and TRBJ2-7, is ETGVTQSPTHLIKTRGQQVTLRCSSQSGHNTVSWYQQALGQGPQFIFQYYREEENGRGNFPPRFSGLQFPNYSSELNVNALELDDSALYLCASSILRETSYEQYFGPGTRLTVT.

This sequence joins TRBV20-1 and TRBJ1-2, with 9 nucleotides matching TRBD1. The CDR3 totals 11 residues. Germline V gene lookup returns CDR1 DFQATT and CDR2 SNEGSKA (reference sequence). V lost 2 bases, J lost 13 bases, and 5 bases stayed unmatched. The CDR3 sequence is CSARPGQGFTF. CDR3 coding DNA: TGCAGTGCTAGACCCGGACAGGGGTTCACCTTC.

This chain links TRBV7-2 with TRBJ2-1, with 11 bases matching TRBD2. Germline lookup yields CDR1 SGHTA and CDR2 FQGNSA. The CDR3 has 14 residues. Unmatched junction bases numbered 7, after V lost 7 bases and J lost 8 bases. The CDR3 nucleotides read TGTGCCAGCAATGAACTAGCGGGAGTTTATGAGCAGTTCTTC. It is translated as CASNELAGVYEQFF.

The V and J genes are TRBV28 and TRBJ1-2; D is ambiguous. Trimming removed 2 bases at V and 3 bases at J, with 7 bases between. The germline V gene has CDR1 MDHEN and CDR2 SYDVKM. The CDR3 sequence is 13 residues long. The CDR3 loop reads CASSLGGYYGYTF. DNA of the CDR3: TGTGCCAGCAGTTTAGGCGGTTACTATGGCTACACCTTC.

The chain carries TRBV27 and TRBJ1-5; no definite D call. Trimming removed 10 bases from V and 3 bases from J, with 13 bases in between. Germline V gives CDR1 MNHEY, CDR2 SMNVEV (reference sequence). The CDR3 spans 13 residues. The CDR3 protein is CATGESINQPQHF. The CDR3 DNA reads as TGTGCCACTGGGGAGAGCATCAATCAGCCCCAGCATTTT.

The chain is built from TRBV7-8 and TRBJ1-5; tentatively, D is TRBD1 (5 bases). The CDR3 consists of 14 residues. The V and J ends lost 1 base and 3 bases respectively, with 7 bases between them. Germline assignment: CDR1 SGHVS and CDR2 FQNEAQ. CDR3 nucleotides: TGTGCCAGCAGCTTAGGCGGGGCCAATCAGCCCCAGCATTTT. Translation: CASSLGGANQPQHF.

CDR3: CASSQGQSPMGYTF. The CDR3 nucleotides are TGTGCCAGCAGCCAAGGACAGAGTCCGATGGGCTACACCTTC. The chain combines TRBV3-1 (or the pseudogene TRBV3-2) with TRBJ1-2, with TRBD1 as a possible D gene (5 bases). The CDR3 runs 14 residues. Germline V CDR1 and CDR2: LGHDT, YNNKEL (reference sequence). V gave up 1 base and J gave up 8 bases, with 14 bases separating them.

The V and J genes are TRBV23-1 and TRBJ2-2; no clear D gene. TRBV23-1 is an open reading frame whose function is uncertain. Trimming left V 6 bases short and J 6 bases short, with 11 bases between. This CDR3 comprises 13 residues. The CDR3 spells CASSYNSSGELFF. CDR3 coding DNA: TGCGCCAGCAGCTATAATTCCTCCGGGGAGCTGTTTTTT.

The chain couples TRBV6-1 to TRBJ2-3; 8 bases agree with TRBD1. CDR3 size: 15 residues. Germline V CDR1 and CDR2: MNHNS, SASEGT. V lost 3 bases and J lost 3; bases outside the gene matches: 5. CDR3 region: CASSDRQGKTDTQYF. The DNA for the CDR3 is TGTGCCAGCAGTGACAGACAGGGGAAGACAGATACGCAGTATTTT.

The chain joins TRBV21-1 to TRBJ2-7; TRBD1, as called in the table, went unchecked against the DNA. TRBV21-1 is a pseudogene segment. This CDR3 has 14 residues. The CDR3: CASNWTGITYEQYF. In DNA, the CDR3 is TGTGCCAGCAATTGGACAGGGATAACCTACGAGCAGTACTTC.

J is TRBJ2-5 and V is TRBV2; TRBD1 agrees at 7 bases. CDR1 SNHLY and CDR2 FYNNEI come from the germline V gene. Unmatched junction bases numbered 10, after V lost 6 bases and J lost 6 bases. The CDR3 loop spans 14 amino acids. CDR3 loop: CASSREGGAKTQYF. The CDR3 nucleotides read TGTGCCAGCAGCCGGGAAGGGGGCGCGAAGACCCAGTACTTC.

The gene calls are TRBV3-1 (or the pseudogene TRBV3-2) and TRBJ1-2; possible D gene TRBD1, 5 bases. Germline CDR1 LGHDT, CDR2 YNNKEL (reference sequence). V was cut by 0 bases and J by 4 bases, with 15 bases left in between. The CDR3 has 16 residues. The CDR3 DNA follows: TGTGCCAGCAGCCAAGAGTTCCAGGGTTTGGTCTATGGCTACACCTTC. This encodes CASSQEFQGLVYGYTF.

The chain couples TRBV25-1 to TRBJ2-4, with 14 bases fitting TRBD2. V lost 1 base to trimming and J lost 7 bases; unmatched junction nucleotides: 9. From germline, CDR1 is MGHDK and CDR2 SYGVNS. The CDR3 has 18 amino acids. In nucleotides, the CDR3 is TGTGCCAGCAGTGAATCGGCCGGGACTAGCGGGAGAGGGAACATTCAGTACTTC. Translation: CASSESAGTSGRGNIQYF. The complete variable domain, with remaining parts taken from reference TRBV25-1 and TRBJ2-4, reads EADIYQTPRYLVIGTGKKITLECSQTMGHDKMYWYQQDPGMELHLIHYSYGVNSTEKGDLSSESTVSRIRTEHFPLTLESARPSHTSQYLCASSESAGTSGRGNIQYFGAGTRLSVL.

The CDR3 protein is CAISGTGGSYGYTF. CDR3 nucleotides: TGTGCCATCAGTGGGACAGGAGGTTCCTATGGCTACACCTTC. This sequence joins TRBV10-3 and TRBJ1-2, with TRBD1 matching 7 bases. V was clipped by 4 bases and J by 4 bases; unmatched bases: 6. This CDR3 spans 14 amino acids. Germline assignment: CDR1 ENHRY and CDR2 SYGVKD.

The V and J genes are TRBV18 and TRBJ1-2, with 10 bases aligning to TRBD1. This CDR3 region has 16 residues. The V segment lost 3 bases and the J segment 4 bases; nucleotides outside the gene matches: 8. CDR1 KGHSH and CDR2 LQKENI come from the germline V gene. CDR3 coding DNA: TGTGCCAGCTCACCGGCCTGGACAGGGGGACCCTATGGCTACACCTTC. The encoded protein is CASSPAWTGGPYGYTF.

Note on this clone: Different DNA sequences within this sample yield the same CDR3. The chain links TRBV2 to TRBJ2-7; weak D call: TRBD1 (6 bases). Trimming took off 6 bases at V and 3 bases at J, with 15 bases between the two ends. Germline CDR1 SNHLY, CDR2 FYNNEI. The CDR3 runs to 14 residues. The CDR3: CASSPRQGIYEQYF. The CDR3 DNA sequence: TGTGCCAGCAGCCCGAGGCAGGGGATCTACGAGCAGTACTTC.